The 2 T cell receptor beta chains below come from one sample, sequenced in a study of beta chain features in type 1 diabetes. The authors reverse transcribed all of the isolated RNA, so sequencing captured expressed TCRB transcripts. Assay: immunoSEQ multiplex PCR; the TCRdb copy retains only in-frame clones and omits some. The top ten hold about 0.027% of the sample, which has 200,000 to 300,000 clones, over 20% seen once. Points from the study as a whole: Moderately but significantly shorter TCRB CDR3s were found in Type 1 diabetes patients in all four CD4+ subsets.

Their antigen targets remain unknown. The sample consisted of naive CD4+ T cells from blood. These receptors came from a woman aged 40-49 years with type 1 diabetes.

This clone was seen a handful of times. This CDR3 is CASSLTGRRDTEAFF. DNA for the CDR3: TGCGCCAGCAGCTTGACAGGTCGGAGGGACACTGAAGCTTTCTTT. The gene calls are TRBV5-1 and TRBJ1-1, with D possibly TRBD1 on 5 matching bases. From germline, CDR1 is SGHRS and CDR2 YFSETQ. The V gene lost 1 base and the J gene lost 3 bases, with 13 bases spanning the gap. The CDR3 covers 15 residues.

This clone has just a few counts. This rearrangement joins TRBV5-6 to TRBJ1-1; D unclear. Per the germline V gene, CDR1 is SGHDT and CDR2 is YYEEEE. The V and J ends lost 3 bases and 4 bases respectively, with 7 bases between them. The CDR3 consists of 12 residues. The CDR3 loop reads CASSYRVTEAFF. Written as DNA, the CDR3 is TGTGCCAGCAGCTATCGGGTCACTGAAGCTTTCTTT.